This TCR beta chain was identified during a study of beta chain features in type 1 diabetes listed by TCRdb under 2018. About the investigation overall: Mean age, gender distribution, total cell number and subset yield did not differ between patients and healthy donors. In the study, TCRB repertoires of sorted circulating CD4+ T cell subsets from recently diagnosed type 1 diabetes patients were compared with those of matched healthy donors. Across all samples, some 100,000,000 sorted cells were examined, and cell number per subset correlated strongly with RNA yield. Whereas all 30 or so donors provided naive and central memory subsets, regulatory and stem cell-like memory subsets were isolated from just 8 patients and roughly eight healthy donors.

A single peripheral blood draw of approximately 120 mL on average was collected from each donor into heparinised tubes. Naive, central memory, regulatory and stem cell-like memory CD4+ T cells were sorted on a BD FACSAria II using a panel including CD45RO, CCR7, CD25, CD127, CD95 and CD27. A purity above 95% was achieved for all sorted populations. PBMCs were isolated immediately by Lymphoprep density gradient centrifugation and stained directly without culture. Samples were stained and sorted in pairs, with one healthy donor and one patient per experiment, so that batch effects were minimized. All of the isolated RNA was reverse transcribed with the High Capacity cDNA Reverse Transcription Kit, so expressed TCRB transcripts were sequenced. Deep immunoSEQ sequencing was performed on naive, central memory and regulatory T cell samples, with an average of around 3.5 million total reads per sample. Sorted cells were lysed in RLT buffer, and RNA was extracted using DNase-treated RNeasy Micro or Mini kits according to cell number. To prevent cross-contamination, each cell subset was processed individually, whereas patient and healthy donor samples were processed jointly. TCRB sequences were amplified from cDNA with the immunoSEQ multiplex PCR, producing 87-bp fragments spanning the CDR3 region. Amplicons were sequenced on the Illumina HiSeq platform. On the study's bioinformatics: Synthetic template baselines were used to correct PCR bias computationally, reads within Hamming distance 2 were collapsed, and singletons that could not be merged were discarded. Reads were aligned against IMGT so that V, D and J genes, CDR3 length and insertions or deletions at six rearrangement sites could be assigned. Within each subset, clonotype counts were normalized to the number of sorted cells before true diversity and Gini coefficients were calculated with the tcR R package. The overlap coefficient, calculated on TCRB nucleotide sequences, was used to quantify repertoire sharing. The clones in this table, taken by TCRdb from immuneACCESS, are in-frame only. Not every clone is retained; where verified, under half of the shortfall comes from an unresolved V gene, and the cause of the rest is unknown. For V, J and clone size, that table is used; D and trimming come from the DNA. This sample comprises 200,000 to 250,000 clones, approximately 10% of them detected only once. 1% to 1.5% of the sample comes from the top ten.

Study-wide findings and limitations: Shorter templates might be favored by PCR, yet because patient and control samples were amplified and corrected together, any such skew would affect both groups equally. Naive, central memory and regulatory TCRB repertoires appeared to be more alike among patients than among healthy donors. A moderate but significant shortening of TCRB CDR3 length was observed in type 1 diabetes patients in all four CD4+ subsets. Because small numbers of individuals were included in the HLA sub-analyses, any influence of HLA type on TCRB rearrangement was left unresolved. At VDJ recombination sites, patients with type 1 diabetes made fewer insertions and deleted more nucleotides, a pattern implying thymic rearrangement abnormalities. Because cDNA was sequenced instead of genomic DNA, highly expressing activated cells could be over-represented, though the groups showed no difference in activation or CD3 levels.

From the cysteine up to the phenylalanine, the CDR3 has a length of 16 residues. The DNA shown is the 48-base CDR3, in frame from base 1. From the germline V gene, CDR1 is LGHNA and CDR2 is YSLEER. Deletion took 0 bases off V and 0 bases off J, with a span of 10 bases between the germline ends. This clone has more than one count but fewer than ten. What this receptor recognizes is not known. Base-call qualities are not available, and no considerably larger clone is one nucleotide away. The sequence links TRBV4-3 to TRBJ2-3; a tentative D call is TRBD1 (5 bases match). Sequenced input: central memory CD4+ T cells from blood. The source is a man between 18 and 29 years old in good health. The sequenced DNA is TGCGCCAGCAGCCAAGATCCAGGGCGGAGCACAGATACGCAGTATTTT. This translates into CASSQDPGRSTDTQYF.